This T cell receptor beta chain was sequenced in a study of T cell responses to AZD1222 COVID-19 vaccine (dated by TCRdb to the early 2020s). About the investigation overall: AZD1222 recipients given second doses at about 4 weeks or at about 12 weeks were pooled, since spike-specific TCR depth and breadth were not found to differ between the two schedules. TCR sequencing covered some 250 trial participants: 207 given two doses of AZD1222 and 26 given two doses of MenACWY control vaccine. Trial participants were enrolled into age subgroups of 18-55, 56-69 and 70-plus years, which contained roughly 150, 30 and 60 TCR-sequenced participants, respectively. What the work shows at the level of the full study, not this receptor alone: Only 5 to 7 AZD1222 recipients were SARS-CoV-2 seropositive at baseline, limiting conclusions about previously exposed vaccinees. Most participants were white British and females outnumbered males, and the authors suggested that clonal diversity may have been underestimated. The vaccine-associated CD4 TCRs covered the entire spike protein, and the dominant responses fell in regions 160-218 and 743-854. Reportedly, almost half of the unique spike-specific TCRs recognized epitopes lying outside the regions that are mutated in the B.1.351 and B.1.1.7 variants. Because no day 14 peak-response samples were available, the repertoires could be characterized only after the peak T cell response. The 56-69-year group was small, and its depth increase did not reach significance, likely because of low power. Spike-specific TCR breadth and depth rose significantly after two AZD1222 doses compared with day 0 and with MenACWY recipients.

This clone showed up just a few times. Its cognate antigen has yet to be identified. Base qualities are not provided; no much larger clone lies one nucleotide away. The CDR3 runs 13 residues from the cysteine to the phenylalanine. The CDR3 DNA has 39 bases and is translated from base 1. Via the germline V gene, CDR1 is MGHDK and CDR2 SYGVNS. V is cut by 7 bases and J by 1 base, and the space between the germline ends is 10 bases. The label giving this sample's time point can be read as: baseline before first vaccination. The vaccinee samples were drawn from two UK trials, COV001 and COV002, one of which was a single-blind randomized controlled phase 2/3 trial testing AZD1222 (ChAdOx1 nCoV-19) in healthy adults. For TCRbeta chain sequencing, PBMC samples from trial participants were taken at day 0 and at day 28 after the second dose. The CDR3 regions of human TCRbeta chains were analyzed by immunosequencing. Per the authors' processing: TCRs in the repertoires were compared against a reference library of SARS-CoV-2-specific TCRs that had been generated with the MIRA antigen-specificity platform. Breadth was defined as the fraction of unique TCRs that were SARS-CoV-2-associated. Depth was defined as the fraction of total T cells that were SARS-CoV-2-associated. Using the MIRA data, each spike-specific TCR was mapped to the spike region that the TCR reacts to and placed in a CD4 or CD8 class. Log10-transformed breadth and depth values were compared by one-way ANOVA with Sidak's multiple comparisons tests. TCRdb took over this immuneACCESS table, retaining in-frame rearrangements with V and J assigned. Such tables are incomplete; in checked studies, under half of the missing clones stem from an unresolved V gene, and the remainder is unexplained. V and J calls and clone size come straight from that table; D and trimming were deduced from the DNA. This sample is represented by 200,000 or so clones; approximately 90% of them were singletons. The ten biggest clones cover roughly 0.99% of the sample.

The sequence was collected from an adult in good health. The rearrangement combines TRBV25-1 with TRBJ1-1, with TRBD1 tentatively as D gene (6 bases match). The sample consisted of peripheral blood, taken on day 0 of AZD1222 vaccination. The DNA is TGTGCCAGCACTCTCAGGGGGAACACTGAAGCTTTCTTT. The resulting protein is CASTLRGNTEAFF.